A selection of T cell receptor beta chains follows, all from one sample in a study of T-cell memory formation after mild COVID-19. TCRdb fed the 5' RACE reads into MiXCR, producing one record per CDR3 protein. The sample holds under 450,000 distinct CDR3 sequences, about 15% seen once. The sequencing sample was made of PBMCs or a T cell subset sorted from them (not recorded which). These receptors all come from a man aged 18 to 29 who had mild COVID-19 (a few samples of this study predate the infection). Cell type and time point are not known. Each CDR3 is given with its conserved first and last residue. D genes are given only for firm matches. Size is omitted from some rows. Given values are once, few, many or a class for expanded clones.

V: TRBV7-3
length: 13
J: TRBJ1-6
D: .
size: few
CDR3: CASSQEYNSPLHF
DNA: TGTGCCAGCAGCCAGGAATATAATTCACCCCTCCACTTT

V: TRBV20-1
length: 14
J: TRBJ1-2
D: .
size: .
CDR3: CSARDSRYLHGYTF
DNA: TGCAGTGCTCGAGACAGTCGATACCTACATGGCTACACCTTC

V: TRBV6-2/TRBV6-3
length: 13
J: TRBJ1-2
D: .
size: .
CDR3: CASSSPYVYGYTF
DNA: TGTGCCAGCAGTTCACCCTACGTCTATGGCTACACCTTC

V: TRBV5-1
length: 16
J: TRBJ2-3
D: TRBD1
size: few
CDR3: CASSLRQGGTTDTQYF
DNA: TGCGCCAGCAGCCTTAGACAGGGGGGTACCACAGATACGCAGTATTTT

V: TRBV5-1
length: 14
J: TRBJ2-3
D: .
size: few
CDR3: CASTVGTSTDTQYF
DNA: TGCGCCAGCACAGTGGGGACGAGCACAGATACGCAGTATTTT

V: TRBV12-3/TRBV12-4
length: 14
J: TRBJ2-7
D: TRBD2
size: many
CDR3: CASSPGLDHYEQYF
DNA: TGTGCCAGCAGTCCGGGACTAGACCACTACGAGCAGTACTTC

V: TRBV4-1
length: 15
J: TRBJ2-1
D: TRBD2
size: many
CDR3: CASRSGLAGNNEQFF
DNA: TGCGCCAGCAGATCGGGACTAGCGGGGAACAATGAGCAGTTCTTC

V: TRBV7-9
length: 13
J: TRBJ2-7
D: .
size: many
CDR3: CASSPGNSYEQYF
DNA: TGTGCCAGCAGCCCGGGAAACTCCTACGAGCAGTACTTC

V: TRBV4-1
length: 15
J: TRBJ2-5
D: TRBD2
size: .
CDR3: CASSQEEAGEETQYF
DNA: TGCGCCAGCAGCCAAGAAGAAGCGGGGGAAGAGACCCAGTACTTC

V: TRBV4-1
length: 13
J: TRBJ2-7
D: .
size: few
CDR3: CASSQPNGDEQYF
DNA: TGCGCCAGCAGCCAACCGAATGGGGACGAGCAGTACTTC

V: TRBV15
length: 16
J: TRBJ1-5
D: .
size: .
CDR3: CATSRAEPRGNQPQHF
DNA: TGTGCCACCAGCAGAGCCGAGCCCCGGGGCAATCAGCCCCAGCATTTT

V: TRBV2
length: 13
J: TRBJ1-1
D: .
size: .
CDR3: CASRGGGGAEAFF
DNA: TGTGCCAGCCGAGGCGGGGGGGGCGCTGAAGCTTTCTTT

V: TRBV5-1
length: 14
J: TRBJ1-6
D: .
size: .
CDR3: CASSLAGANSPLHF
DNA: TGCGCCAGCAGCTTGGCAGGGGCCAATTCACCCCTCCACTTT

V: TRBV5-1
length: 15
J: TRBJ1-1
D: TRBD1
size: .
CDR3: CASSFSPGGSTEAFF
DNA: TGCGCCAGCAGCTTTTCTCCAGGGGGATCCACTGAAGCTTTCTTT

V: TRBV6-2/TRBV6-3
length: 13
J: TRBJ2-1
D: .
size: .
CDR3: CASSGVDYNEQFF
DNA: TGTGCCAGCTCTGGGGTGGACTACAATGAGCAGTTCTTC

V: TRBV20-1
length: 15
J: TRBJ1-5
D: TRBD1
size: .
CDR3: CSAGTGGTGRQPQHF
DNA: TGCAGTGCAGGGACCGGCGGGACAGGGAGACAGCCCCAGCATTTT

V: TRBV5-1
length: 15
J: TRBJ1-1
D: .
size: few
CDR3: CASSFAGRVFTEAFF
DNA: TGCGCCAGCAGCTTCGCCGGTCGGGTTTTCACTGAAGCTTTCTTT

V: TRBV12-3/TRBV12-4
length: 14
J: TRBJ2-3
D: .
size: .
CDR3: CASLGLLVSDTQYF
DNA: TGTGCCAGCCTGGGGCTACTGGTGTCAGATACGCAGTATTTT

V: TRBV20-1
length: 11
J: TRBJ1-1
D: .
size: few
CDR3: CSDSRNTEAFF
DNA: TGCAGTGATTCGAGGAACACTGAAGCTTTCTTT

V: TRBV6-6
length: 15
J: TRBJ2-3
D: .
size: .
CDR3: CASSYLRVDPDTQYF
DNA: TGTGCCAGCAGTTACCTCCGGGTAGATCCAGATACGCAGTATTTT

V: TRBV24-1
length: 15
J: TRBJ1-2
D: .
size: few
CDR3: CATSDPGQGMGGYTF
DNA: TGTGCCACCAGTGACCCCGGGCAGGGAATGGGCGGCTACACCTTC

V: TRBV12-3/TRBV12-4
length: 13
J: TRBJ1-3
D: .
size: .
CDR3: CASRNFGGNTIYF
DNA: TGTGCCAGCAGGAATTTCGGGGGAAACACCATATATTTT

V: TRBV7-9
length: 14
J: TRBJ2-5
D: .
size: .
CDR3: CASTMGQAQETQYF
DNA: TGTGCCAGCACCATGGGGCAGGCCCAAGAGACCCAGTACTTC

V: TRBV9
length: 14
J: TRBJ1-1
D: .
size: few
CDR3: CASSVGGPNTEAFF
DNA: TGTGCCAGCAGCGTGGGGGGTCCGAACACTGAAGCTTTCTTT

V: TRBV27
length: 17
J: TRBJ2-3
D: .
size: .
CDR3: CASSKNRDSLNTDTQYF
DNA: TGTGCCAGCAGTAAAAACCGGGACTCCCTGAACACAGATACGCAGTATTTT

V: TRBV3-1
length: 13
J: TRBJ2-4
D: .
size: few
CDR3: CASSHLAENIQYF
DNA: TGTGCCAGCAGCCATTTAGCAGAAAACATTCAGTACTTC